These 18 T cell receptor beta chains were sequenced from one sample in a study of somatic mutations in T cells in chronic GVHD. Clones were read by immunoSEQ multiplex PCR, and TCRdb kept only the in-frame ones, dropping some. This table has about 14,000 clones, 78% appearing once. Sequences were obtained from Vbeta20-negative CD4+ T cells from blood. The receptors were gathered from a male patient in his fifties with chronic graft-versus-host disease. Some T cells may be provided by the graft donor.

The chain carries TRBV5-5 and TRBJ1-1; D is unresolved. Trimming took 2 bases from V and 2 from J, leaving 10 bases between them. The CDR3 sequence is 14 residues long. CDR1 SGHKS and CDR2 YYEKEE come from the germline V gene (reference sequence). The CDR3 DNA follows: TGTGCCAGCAGCTTCGGGAATCTAAACACTGAAGCTTTCTTT. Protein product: CASSFGNLNTEAFF.

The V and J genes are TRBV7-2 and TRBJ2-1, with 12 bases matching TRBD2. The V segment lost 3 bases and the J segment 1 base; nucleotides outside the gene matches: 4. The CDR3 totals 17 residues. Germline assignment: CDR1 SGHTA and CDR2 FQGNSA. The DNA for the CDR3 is TGTGCCAGCAGCTTGGACCTAGCGGGGGGGTCCTACAATGAGCAGTTCTTC. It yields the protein CASSLDLAGGSYNEQFF. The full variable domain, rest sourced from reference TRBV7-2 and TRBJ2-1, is GAGVSQSPSNKVTEKGKDVELRCDPISGHTALYWYRQSLGQGLEFLIYFQGNSAPDKSGLPSDRFSAERTGGSVSTLTIQRTQQEDSAVYLCASSLDLAGGSYNEQFFGPGTRLTVL.

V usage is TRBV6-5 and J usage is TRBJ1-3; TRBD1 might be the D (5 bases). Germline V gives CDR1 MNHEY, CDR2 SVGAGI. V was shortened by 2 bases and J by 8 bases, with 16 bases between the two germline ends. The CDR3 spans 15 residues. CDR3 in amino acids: CASSYSRQGTYTIYF. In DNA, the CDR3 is TGTGCCAGCAGTTACAGCCGGCAGGGTACATACACCATATATTTT.

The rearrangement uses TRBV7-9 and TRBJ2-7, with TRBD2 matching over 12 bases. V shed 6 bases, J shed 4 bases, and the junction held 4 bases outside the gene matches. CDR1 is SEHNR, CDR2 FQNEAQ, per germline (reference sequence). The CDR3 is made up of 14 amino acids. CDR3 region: CASSQTSGGYEQYF. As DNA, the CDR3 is TGTGCCAGCAGTCAGACTAGCGGGGGATACGAGCAGTACTTC.

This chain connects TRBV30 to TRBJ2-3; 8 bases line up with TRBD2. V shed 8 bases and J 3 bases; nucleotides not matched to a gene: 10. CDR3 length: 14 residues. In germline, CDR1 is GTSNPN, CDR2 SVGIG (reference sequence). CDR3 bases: TGTGCCAGCTCGACTAGCGTGGTTACAGATACGCAGTATTTT. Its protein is CASSTSVVTDTQYF.

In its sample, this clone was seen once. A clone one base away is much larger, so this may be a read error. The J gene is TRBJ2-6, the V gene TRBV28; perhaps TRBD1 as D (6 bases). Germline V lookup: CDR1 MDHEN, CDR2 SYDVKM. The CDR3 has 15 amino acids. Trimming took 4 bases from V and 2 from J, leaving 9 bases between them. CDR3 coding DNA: TGTGCCAGCAGTTCACAGGGCGCTGGGGCCAACGTCCTGACTTTC. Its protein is CASSSQGAGANVLTF.

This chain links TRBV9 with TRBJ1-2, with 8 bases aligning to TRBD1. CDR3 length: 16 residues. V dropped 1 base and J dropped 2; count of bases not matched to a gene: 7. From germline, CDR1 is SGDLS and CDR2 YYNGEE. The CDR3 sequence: CASSVYPAGGNYGYTF. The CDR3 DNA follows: TGTGCCAGCAGCGTATATCCGGCAGGGGGCAACTATGGCTACACCTTC. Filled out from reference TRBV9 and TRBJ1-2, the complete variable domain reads DSGVTQTPKHLITATGQRVTLRCSPRSGDLSVYWYQQSLDQGLQFLIQYYNGEERAKGNILERFSAQQFPDLHSELNLSSLELGDSALYFCASSVYPAGGNYGYTFGSGTRLTVV.

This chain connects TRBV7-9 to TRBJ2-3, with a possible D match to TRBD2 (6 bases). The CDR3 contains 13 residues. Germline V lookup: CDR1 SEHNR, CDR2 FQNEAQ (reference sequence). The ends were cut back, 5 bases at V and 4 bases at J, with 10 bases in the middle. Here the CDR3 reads CASSGGRSDTQYF. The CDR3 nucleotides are TGTGCCAGCAGCGGAGGGAGATCAGATACGCAGTATTTT.

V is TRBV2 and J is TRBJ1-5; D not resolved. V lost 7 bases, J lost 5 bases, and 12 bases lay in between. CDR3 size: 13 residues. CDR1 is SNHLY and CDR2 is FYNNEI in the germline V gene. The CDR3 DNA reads TGTGCCAGCACCGAGTTGGGAGATCAGCCCCAGCATTTT. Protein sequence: CASTELGDQPQHF.

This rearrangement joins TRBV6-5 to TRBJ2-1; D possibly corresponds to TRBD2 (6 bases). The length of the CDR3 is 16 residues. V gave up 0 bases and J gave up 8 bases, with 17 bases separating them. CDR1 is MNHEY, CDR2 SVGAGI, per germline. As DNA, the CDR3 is TGTGCCAGCAGTTACTCGATAGGAGGGGACGGGCATGAGCAGTTCTTC. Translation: CASSYSIGGDGHEQFF.

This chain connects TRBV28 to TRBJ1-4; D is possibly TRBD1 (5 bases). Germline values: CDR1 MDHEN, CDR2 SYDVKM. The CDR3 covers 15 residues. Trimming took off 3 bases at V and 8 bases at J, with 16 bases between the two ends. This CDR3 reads CASSFPSGVGEKLFF. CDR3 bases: TGTGCCAGCAGTTTCCCTTCGGGGGTCGGCGAAAAACTGTTTTTT. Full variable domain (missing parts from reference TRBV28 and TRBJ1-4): DVKVTQSSRYLVKRTGEKVFLECVQDMDHENMFWYRQDPGLGLRLIYFSYDVKMKEKGDIPEGYSVSREKKERFSLILESASTNQTSMYLCASSFPSGVGEKLFFGSGTQLSVL.

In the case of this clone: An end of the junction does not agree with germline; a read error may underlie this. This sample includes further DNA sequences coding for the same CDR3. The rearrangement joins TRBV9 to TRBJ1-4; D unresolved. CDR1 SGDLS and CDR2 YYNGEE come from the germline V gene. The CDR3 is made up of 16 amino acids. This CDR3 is CASSPVQGATNEKLFF. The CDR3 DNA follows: TGCGCCAGCAGCCCCGTTCAAGGAGCAACTAATGAAAAACTGTTTTTT.

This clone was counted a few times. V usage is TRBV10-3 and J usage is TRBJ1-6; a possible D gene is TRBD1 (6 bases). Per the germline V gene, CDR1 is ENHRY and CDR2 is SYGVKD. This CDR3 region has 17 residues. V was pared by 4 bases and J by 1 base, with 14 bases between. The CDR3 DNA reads TGTGCCATCAGTGGATCCCAGGGGATATCCTATAATTCACCCCTCCACTTT. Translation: CAISGSQGISYNSPLHF.

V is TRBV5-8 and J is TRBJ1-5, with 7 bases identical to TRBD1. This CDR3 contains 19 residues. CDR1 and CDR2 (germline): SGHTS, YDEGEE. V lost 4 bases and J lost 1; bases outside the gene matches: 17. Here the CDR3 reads CASSPGGRQGGRSNQPQHF. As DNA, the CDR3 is TGTGCCAGCAGCCCCGGAGGGAGACAGGGTGGGAGAAGCAATCAGCCCCAGCATTTT.

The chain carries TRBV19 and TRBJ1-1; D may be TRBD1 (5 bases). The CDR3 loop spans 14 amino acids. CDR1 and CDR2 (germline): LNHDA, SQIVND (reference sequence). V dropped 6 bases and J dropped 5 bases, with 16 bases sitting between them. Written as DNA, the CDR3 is TGTGCCAGTAGCGACCGGAGGGGATGGACTGAAGCTTTCTTT. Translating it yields CASSDRRGWTEAFF.

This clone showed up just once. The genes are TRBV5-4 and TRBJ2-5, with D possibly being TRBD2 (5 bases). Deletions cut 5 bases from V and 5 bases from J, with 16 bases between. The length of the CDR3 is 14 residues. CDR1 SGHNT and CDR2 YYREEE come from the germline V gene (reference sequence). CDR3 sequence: CASSSKTGDETQYF. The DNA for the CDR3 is TGTGCCAGCAGTTCAAAAACCGGGGATGAGACCCAGTACTTC.

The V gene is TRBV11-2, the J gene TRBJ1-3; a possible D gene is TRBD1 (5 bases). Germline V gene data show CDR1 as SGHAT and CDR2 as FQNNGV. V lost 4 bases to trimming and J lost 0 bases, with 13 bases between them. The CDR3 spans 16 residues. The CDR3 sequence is CASSSGQLDSGNTIYF. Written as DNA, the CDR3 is TGTGCCAGCAGCTCCGGACAACTCGACTCTGGAAACACCATATATTTT.

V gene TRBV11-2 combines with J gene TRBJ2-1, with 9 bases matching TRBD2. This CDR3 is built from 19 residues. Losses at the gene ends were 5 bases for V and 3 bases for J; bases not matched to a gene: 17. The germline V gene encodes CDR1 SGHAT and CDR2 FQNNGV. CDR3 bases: TGTGCCAGCAGCCCGACAGGAGAGTCTAGCGGGGCCCTCTACAATGAGCAGTTCTTC. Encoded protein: CASSPTGESSGALYNEQFF.